This entry concerns a single T cell receptor (beta chain). This record belongs to a study of CD8 T cells in Susac syndrome. Study as a whole: Treatment at blood withdrawal was none, corticosteroids, or intravenous immunoglobulin alone in Susac syndrome patients.

An input of about 0.45 to 1 ug of RNA was subjected to reverse transcription using random hexamers. TCRdb reprocessed the immunoSEQ multiplex PCR reads with MiXCR, giving one entry per CDR3 protein. The table records 160,000 or so distinct CDR3 sequences, roughly 95% of them present only once. Specimen: CD4+ T cells from PBMCs. This receptor was obtained from a human donor with Susac syndrome.

CDR3 DNA sequence: TGTGCCAGCAGCCTGGAGGGAGGGAGGGGGAGCGAGCAGTACTTC. Its translation is CASSLEGGRGSEQYF. The genes are TRBV7-9 and TRBJ2-7; D may be TRBD2 (7 bases). Germline-derived CDR1 and CDR2 are SEHNR and FQNEAQ (reference sequence). The CDR3 covers 15 residues. V was pared by 5 bases and J by 6 bases, with 20 bases between.